This T cell receptor (beta chain) was captured by sequencing in a study of blood T cell repertoires in COVID-19. Looked up from germline, CDR1 is MNHEY and CDR2 is SVGAGI. V was cut by 5 bases and J by 8 bases, with 12 bases left in between. The CDR3 has 12 amino acids. Participants spanned ages about 18 to 95 years and resided in about 25 US areas. Participant reports of clinical history set cohort assignment. In the authors' methods: Amplification of reference gene primers provided the estimated nucleated cell counts. Assay: immunoSEQ multiplex PCR; the TCRdb copy retains only in-frame clones and omits some. Clonal size and the V and J genes are those of that table, whereas D and trimming came from the DNA. Altogether 150,000 to 200,000 clones are present, around 87% being singletons, with the ten largest covering around 6.7%.

The TCR was taken from a woman in her forties or fifties who had recovered from COVID-19. The chain recombines TRBV6-5 with TRBJ1-2; D remains ambiguous. Input material: PBMCs or T cells enriched from blood (not recorded which). The CDR3 DNA sequence: TGTGCCAGCAGTCTCGATAGAGGCGGCTACACCTTC. It yields the protein CASSLDRGGYTF.